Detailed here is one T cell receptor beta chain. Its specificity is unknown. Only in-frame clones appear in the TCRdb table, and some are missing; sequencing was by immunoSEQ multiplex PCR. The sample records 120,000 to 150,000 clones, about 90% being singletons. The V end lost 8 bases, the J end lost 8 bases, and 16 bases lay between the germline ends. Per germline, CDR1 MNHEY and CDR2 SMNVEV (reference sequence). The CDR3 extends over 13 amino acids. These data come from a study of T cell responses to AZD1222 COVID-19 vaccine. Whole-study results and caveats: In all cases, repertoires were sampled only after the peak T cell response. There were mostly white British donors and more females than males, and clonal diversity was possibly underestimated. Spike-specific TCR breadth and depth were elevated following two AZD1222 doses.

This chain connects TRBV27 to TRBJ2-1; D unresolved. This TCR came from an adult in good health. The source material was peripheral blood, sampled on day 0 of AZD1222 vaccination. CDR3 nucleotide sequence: TGTGCCAGCCGGGTCCCCTCCTCTCATGAGCAGTTCTTC. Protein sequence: CASRVPSSHEQFF.